The T cell receptor (beta chain) under discussion was sequenced for a study of blood T cells in healthy people across ages. The germline CDR1 and CDR2 sequences are MNHNY and SVGAGI (reference sequence). CDR3 length: 12 residues. Trimming removed 0 bases at V and 9 bases at J, with 6 bases between. Alongside a J-beta primer mix, a sample-barcoded 5' primer served in a second PCR lasting about 7 to 11 cycles. TCRdb processed the 5' RACE reads anew with MiXCR; each CDR3 protein has one entry. The sample lists 700,000 to 900,000 distinct CDR3 sequences, 20% to 30% occurring once. The sample also formed part of further work on T cells of mothers and their children.

The sequencing input was blood. This TCR came from a boy aged 10-17 years in good health. The chain has TRBV6-6 and TRBJ2-1; D unresolved. The CDR3 DNA reads as TGTGCCAGCAGTTACTCGACGAGTGAGCAGTTCTTC. This codes for CASSYSTSEQFF.